A single sample gave rise to the 28 T cell receptor beta chains below, sequenced in a study of cytomegalovirus exposure and HLA in healthy donors. 60 Vbeta and 13 Jbeta primers were used in PCR. Generated by immunoSEQ multiplex PCR, the TCRdb table keeps only in-frame clones and is missing some. The table has around 40,000 clones, roughly three quarters seen once. Material for sequencing was PBMCs. All receptors come from a man aged 25-45 years in good health and CMV-seronegative.

The chain combines TRBV4-1 with TRBJ1-3, with D perhaps matching TRBD1 (6 bases). The CDR3 covers 15 residues. Germline-derived CDR1 and CDR2 are MGHRA and YSYEKL. The V end was cut by 3 bases, the J end by 0 bases, with 9 bases between. CDR3 amino acids: CASSQDRNSGNTIYF. CDR3 bases: TGCGCCAGCAGCCAGGACAGAAACTCTGGAAACACCATATATTTT.

J is TRBJ2-7 and V is TRBV11-2, with TRBD2 matching over 9 bases. Trimming cost V 3 bases and J 3 bases; bases outside gene matches: 9. Germline values: CDR1 SGHAT, CDR2 FQNNGV. The CDR3 spans 16 residues. The CDR3 DNA is TGTGCCAGCAGCTTGGGTGCTAGCGGGGATTACTACGAGCAGTACTTC. The encoded protein is CASSLGASGDYYEQYF.

This chain uses TRBV7-2 with TRBJ2-7; 7 bases are shared with TRBD1. The CDR3 extends over 14 amino acids. The ends lost 5 bases at V and 6 bases at J; junction bases unmatched: 10. Germline V CDR1 and CDR2: SGHTA, FQGNSA. CDR3 region: CASSQGQPRGEQYF. CDR3 in DNA: TGTGCCAGCAGCCAGGGACAGCCCCGGGGCGAGCAGTACTTC.

The CDR3 reads CASSDTGSTNEKLFF. CDR3 coding DNA: TGTGCCAGCAGCGATACAGGCTCAACTAATGAAAAACTGTTTTTT. The rearrangement links TRBV5-4 to TRBJ1-4, with a weak D call TRBD1 (5 bases). V was pared by 4 bases and J by 0 bases, with 10 bases between. Germline CDR1 reads SGHNT; CDR2 reads YYREEE (reference sequence). This CDR3 is 15 amino acids long.

The rearrangement joins TRBV10-3 to TRBJ1-2; TRBD1 aligns across 7 bases. The CDR3 runs to 13 residues. CDR1 ENHRY and CDR2 SYGVKD come from the germline V gene. The V gene end was trimmed by 5 bases and the J gene end by 3 bases; junction bases not matched to a gene: 3. The CDR3 protein is CAISSDRDYGYTF. Written as DNA, the CDR3 is TGTGCCATCAGTTCTGACAGGGACTATGGCTACACCTTC.

V and J are TRBV4-1 and TRBJ2-1; 7 bases are shared with TRBD1. This CDR3 is 16 amino acids long. V shed 1 base and J 4 bases; nucleotides not matched to a gene: 7. Germline V lookup: CDR1 MGHRA, CDR2 YSYEKL. The CDR3 DNA sequence: TGCGCCAGCAGCCAAGGTAGGGGACAGTTGTACAATGAGCAGTTCTTC. Its translation: CASSQGRGQLYNEQFF.

The chain recombines TRBV11-2 with TRBJ1-6, with 7 bases matching TRBD1. The CDR3 totals 15 residues. Germline CDR1 is SGHAT and CDR2 is FQNNGV. Unmatched junction bases numbered 5, after V lost 2 bases and J lost 7 bases. This chain's CDR3 is CASSLREGANSPLHF. CDR3 sequence (DNA): TGTGCCAGCAGCTTACGGGAGGGGGCGAATTCACCCCTCCACTTT.

This chain connects TRBV5-6 to TRBJ2-3; 9 nucleotides agree with TRBD2. V trimming: 5 bases; J trimming: 1 base; junction bases outside the gene matches: 5. The germline V gene has CDR1 SGHDT and CDR2 YYEEEE. CDR3 length equals 15 residues. CDR3 loop: CASRSRGGGTDTQYF. Written as DNA, the CDR3 is TGTGCCAGCAGGTCCCGCGGGGGGGGCACAGATACGCAGTATTTT.

V and J are TRBV4-3 and TRBJ2-3, with D hard to call. Germline-derived CDR1 and CDR2 are LGHNA and YSLEER. This CDR3 region has 13 residues. With 6 bases removed from V and 2 bases from J, the gap between germline ends came to 9 bases. In DNA form, the CDR3 reads TGCGCCAGCAGTCGGTTGTACACAGATACGCAGTATTTT. It yields the protein CASSRLYTDTQYF.

This rearrangement joins TRBV5-4 to TRBJ1-2; D remains unclear. The V end was cut by 3 bases, the J end by 10 bases, with 13 bases between. This CDR3 has 12 amino acids. Germline V gives CDR1 SGHNT, CDR2 YYREEE (reference sequence). The CDR3 DNA sequence: TGTGCCAGCAGCTCCACGGGAGGGTTCTACACCTTC. Translated: CASSSTGGFYTF.

This clone was counted a few times. The CDR3 coding sequence is TGTGCCAGCCGGGACAGGGAATACGAGCAGTACTTC. Translation gives CASRDREYEQYF. The chain uses TRBV6-1 and TRBJ2-7, with TRBD1 matching over 9 bases. J gave up 4 bases and V 8 bases, and 3 bases lay outside the gene matches. From germline, CDR1 is MNHNS and CDR2 SASEGT. The CDR3 consists of 12 residues.

This rearrangement joins TRBV11-3 to TRBJ2-1; the match to TRBD2 covers 8 bases. Germline loops: CDR1 SGHNT, CDR2 YENEEA. V was clipped by 0 bases and J by 5 bases; unmatched bases: 15. The CDR3 loop spans 19 amino acids. The CDR3 spells CASSLDRVRGAGGHNEQFF. As DNA, the CDR3 is TGTGCCAGCAGCTTAGATCGGGTTAGGGGTGCGGGGGGACACAATGAGCAGTTCTTC.

The chain uses TRBV29-1 and TRBJ1-5; 7 positions agree with TRBD1. The V gene end was trimmed by 4 bases and the J gene end by 1 base; junction bases not matched to a gene: 4. CDR3 length equals 14 residues. Germline CDR1 and CDR2: SQVTM and ANQGSEA. The CDR3 coding sequence is TGCAGCGTTGCTACAGGGGTAAGCAATCAGCCCCAGCATTTT. Its translation: CSVATGVSNQPQHF.

In nucleotides, the CDR3 is TGTGCCAGCTCACCACCGGGCGGGGGCACAGATACGCAGTATTTT. Translation gives CASSPPGGGTDTQYF. The J gene is TRBJ2-3, the V gene TRBV18; D perhaps matches TRBD2 (6 bases). Trimming left V 0 bases short and J 1 base short, with 8 bases between. The CDR3 has 15 amino acids. Germline values: CDR1 KGHSH, CDR2 LQKENI.

This clone was picked up one time. This rearrangement joins TRBV7-9 to TRBJ2-3, with a tentative D call TRBD1 (5 bases). Trimming left V 2 bases short and J 3 bases short, with 9 bases between. Germline-derived CDR1 and CDR2 are SEHNR and FQNEAQ (reference sequence). The CDR3 extends over 14 amino acids. Here the CDR3 reads CASSLKGQTDTQYF. As DNA, the CDR3 is TGTGCCAGCAGCTTAAAGGGGCAGACAGATACGCAGTATTTT.

This chain connects TRBV28 to TRBJ2-7, with 10 positions matching TRBD2. Germline CDR1 is MDHEN and CDR2 is SYDVKM. The CDR3 has 15 amino acids. The V gene end was trimmed by 6 bases and the J gene end by 4 bases; junction bases not matched to a gene: 9. CDR3 in DNA: TGTGCCAGCAGACGCTCTAGCGGGAGCGTTTACGAGCAGTACTTC. Translation gives CASRRSSGSVYEQYF.

The rearrangement uses TRBV4-2 and TRBJ1-4; TRBD1 agrees at 7 bases. In germline, CDR1 is LGHNA, CDR2 YNFKEQ. CDR3 length: 16 amino acids. V shed 1 base, J shed 0 bases, and the junction held 2 bases outside the gene matches. CDR3 DNA: TGTGCCAGCAGCCAAGCAGGGACAGCAACTAATGAAAAACTGTTTTTT. It specifies CASSQAGTATNEKLFF.

This clone has a single count. V and J are TRBV23-1 and TRBJ1-6; D is perhaps TRBD1 (6 bases). TRBV23-1 is annotated as an ORF whose role is uncertain. Trimming took off 0 bases at V and 0 bases at J, with 21 bases between the two ends. This CDR3 spans 21 amino acids. The CDR3 DNA reads TGCGCCAGCAGTCAATCATCGGGCGAAAAGGGGGAGAGCTCCTATAATTCACCCCTCCACTTT. This encodes CASSQSSGEKGESSYNSPLHF.

This clone was detected only a few times. The rearrangement uses TRBV6-1 and TRBJ2-7, with unresolved D. Germline-derived CDR1 and CDR2 are MNHNS and SASEGT. CDR3 length equals 11 residues. Trimming removed 11 bases at V and 3 bases at J, with 11 bases between. This CDR3 reads CALQTYYEQYF. As DNA, the CDR3 is TGTGCCTTACAGACCTACTACGAGCAGTACTTC.

The V gene is TRBV7-2, the J gene TRBJ1-4; 9 nucleotides match TRBD1. CDR1 SGHTA and CDR2 FQGNSA come from the germline V gene. The J segment lost 6 bases and the V segment lost 6 bases, leaving 8 bases of the junction unmatched. CDR3 length equals 15 residues. CDR3 in amino acids: CASSYNRGPYEKLFF. DNA of the CDR3: TGTGCCAGCAGTTACAACAGGGGGCCCTATGAAAAACTGTTTTTT.

The chain uses TRBV7-6 and TRBJ1-3; D unresolved. The V and J ends lost 1 base and 12 bases respectively, with 16 bases between them. The CDR3 consists of 14 residues. CDR1 is SGHVS, CDR2 FNYEAQ, per germline. This CDR3 reads CASSLVIGALDIYF. The CDR3 region has the DNA TGTGCCAGCAGCTTAGTTATAGGAGCTTTGGACATATATTTT.

V is TRBV5-1 and J is TRBJ1-2; 7 bases align to TRBD1. This CDR3 has 12 residues. V shed 2 bases and J 6 bases; nucleotides not matched to a gene: 1. Per the germline V gene, CDR1 is SGHRS and CDR2 is YFSETQ. The DNA for the CDR3 is TGCGCCAGCAGCTTCACAGGGGATGGCTACACCTTC. Amino acids: CASSFTGDGYTF.

V usage is TRBV5-1 and J usage is TRBJ1-4, with a tentative D call TRBD1 (5 bases). The CDR3 consists of 11 residues. CDR1 is SGHRS and CDR2 is YFSETQ in the germline V gene. Trimming took 5 bases from V and 11 from J, leaving 10 bases between them. CDR3 bases: TGCGCCAGCAGTTGGGGGGGGAAACTGTTTTTT. Translating gives CASSWGGKLFF.

The chain carries TRBV6-6 and TRBJ2-7; 7 bases fit TRBD1. Germline V gene sequence: CDR1 MNHNY, CDR2 SVGAGI (reference sequence). J gave up 5 bases and V 5 bases, and 12 bases lay outside the gene matches. CDR3 length: 15 residues. In DNA, the CDR3 is TGTGCCAGCAGTACTCGAGGGACAGCTTCTAACGAGCAGTACTTC. Translating it yields CASSTRGTASNEQYF.

The chain combines TRBV29-1 with TRBJ2-7; 9 bases are a match to TRBD1. This CDR3 has 13 amino acids. Germline V lookup: CDR1 SQVTM, CDR2 ANQGSEA. J gave up 5 bases and V 7 bases, and 9 bases lay outside the gene matches. The CDR3, as DNA: TGCAGCGCCTCCGGGACAGGGTTACACGAGCAGTACTTC. This sequence encodes CSASGTGLHEQYF.

The chain recombines TRBV6-5 with TRBJ1-1; unclear D gene. V dropped 0 bases and J dropped 0 bases, with 8 bases sitting between them. Germline values: CDR1 MNHEY, CDR2 SVGAGI. The CDR3 consists of 15 residues. Here the CDR3 reads CASSYSGSMNTEAFF. CDR3 DNA sequence: TGTGCCAGCAGTTACTCCGGGTCCATGAACACTGAAGCTTTCTTT.

There are a few counts of this clone. For the CDR3, the DNA is TGTGCCAGCAGCGAGCGGGTTGGGGAGACCCAGTACTTC. Its translation is CASSERVGETQYF. The chain employs TRBV4-2 and TRBJ2-5; D possibly corresponds to TRBD2 (6 bases). The CDR3 runs to 13 residues. V lost 5 bases, J lost 5 bases, and 12 bases lay in between. Per the germline V gene, CDR1 is LGHNA and CDR2 is YNFKEQ.

A few counts support this clone. The V and J genes are TRBV7-9 and TRBJ1-1; D remains ambiguous. This CDR3 is 15 amino acids long. Germline CDR1 is SEHNR and CDR2 is FQNEAQ (reference sequence). The ends were cut back, 4 bases at V and 4 bases at J, with 16 bases in the middle. The CDR3 DNA sequence: TGTGCCAGCAGCTACTTCGGCCGAGGCAGCACTGAAGCTTTCTTT. Residues: CASSYFGRGSTEAFF.